The sequence of this TCR beta chain was determined in a study of T-cell reconstitution after alpha-beta-depleted transplantation in children. Study-wide results and caveats: After one year, T-cell counts and TCRbeta diversity mostly came from new T cells. For some patients, TCRbeta diversity was high at day 60 because of recipient T cells and thymic progenitors that survived. Where alpha-beta T cells came from about two months after transplant was reportedly several hundred expanded graft clones.

This clonotype has only a few counts. Its antigen is unidentified. Unique molecular identifiers were used in preparing the TCRbeta library. TCRdb reprocessed the PCR reads with MiXCR, giving one entry per CDR3 protein. The table records hundreds of thousands of distinct CDR3 sequences, around 16% of them present only once. This receptor was obtained from a male patient aged 2 to 10 who had a stem cell transplant for acute lymphoblastic leukemia, so the T cells may come from the graft donor. The source was PBMCs, mostly from graft donor cells, collected 360 days after TCRalphabeta/CD19-depleted stem cell transplant.

The CDR3 is CSVAGTSGLQSSYEQYF. Here the CDR3 DNA reads TGCAGCGTGGCCGGGACTAGCGGTCTCCAAAGCTCCTACGAGCAGTACTTC. This chain connects TRBV29-1 to TRBJ2-7; TRBD2 agrees at 11 bases. This CDR3 comprises 17 residues. The germline V gene has CDR1 SQVTM and CDR2 ANQGSEA. Losses at the gene ends were 6 bases for V and 0 bases for J; bases not matched to a gene: 13.